This is a list of T cell receptor beta chains from one sample in a study of vaccination and CD4 T cells after COVID-19. TCRdb ran MiXCR on the PCR reads and lists one entry per CDR3 protein. The sample yields some 4,000 distinct CDR3 sequences, roughly a fifth seen once. The antigens these receptors bind are not known. The sample consisted of CD4+ T cells from blood, cultured in vitro. The source is a human donor who had recovered from COVID-19. Both conserved end residues are part of each CDR3. The order of the fields is D gene, V gene, CDR3 protein. The D gene is left open where the match is weak.

>TRBD1|TRBV12-3/TRBV12-4
CASRQTGLGYGYTF
>TRBD1|TRBV5-1
CASSSGTGATNNSPLHF
>.|TRBV20-1
CSARDGSRSGNTIYF
>.|TRBV12-3/TRBV12-4
CASSLQVSNQPQHF
>.|TRBV6-1
CASSDGTYTEAFF
>.|TRBV11-2
CASSFSGNYGYTF
>TRBD1|TRBV11-2
CATTSGRGWETQYF
>.|TRBV30
CAWTDRTDYGYTF
>.|TRBV7-2
CASSLPSQYEQYF
>.|TRBV3-1
CVSSAGTIYGYTF
>.|TRBV21-1
CASRAGGQNTF
>.|TRBV10-3
CATSPGSSGNTIYF
>.|TRBV10-1
CASSDPLAGETQYF
>.|TRBV6-1
CASSEASLEWGRWDGYTF
>TRBD2|TRBV18
CASSPGTSGGAVPNIQYF
>.|TRBV19
CASSIGRGGHQPQHF
>TRBD2|TRBV6-1
CASGAGGHEETQYF
>.|TRBV12-3/TRBV12-4
CASSFGNYGYTF
>.|TRBV15
CATSRPATRGPLHF
>TRBD1|TRBV6-1
CASSVTGNEQFF
>.|TRBV15
CATSRGGNRHYEQYF
>.|TRBV30
CAWSEGVAYGYTF